This passage covers 17 T cell receptor beta chains from one sample sequenced in a study of blood T cells in healthy people across ages. It was with a sample-barcoded 5' primer and a J-beta primer mix that a second PCR of roughly 7 to 12 cycles was run. MiXCR, applied by TCRdb to the 5' RACE reads, yields one record per CDR3 protein. The data hold some 1.6 million distinct CDR3 sequences, with roughly 30% observed a single time. Sequencing was done on a sample of blood. These receptor sequences come from a woman younger than 45 in good health.

This clonotype occurred a few times. The J gene is TRBJ1-2, the V gene TRBV25-1; 11 bases agree with TRBD1. The ends lost 3 bases at V and 2 bases at J; junction bases unmatched: 5. This CDR3 is 16 amino acids long. The germline V gene encodes CDR1 MGHDK and CDR2 SYGVNS. The chain's CDR3 is CASSDGQGAENYGYTF. The CDR3 DNA sequence: TGTGCCAGCAGTGACGGACAGGGGGCTGAAAACTATGGCTACACCTTC.

The V call is TRBV20-1, the J call TRBJ2-7; D remains ambiguous. The CDR3 is 13 residues long. Per the germline V gene, CDR1 is DFQATT and CDR2 is SNEGSKA (reference sequence). V lost 0 bases and J 0 bases, leaving 6 bases between the germline ends. Here the CDR3 reads CSAREGVSYEQYF. CDR3 nucleotides: TGCAGTGCTAGAGAGGGCGTCTCCTACGAGCAGTACTTC.

V and J are TRBV11-2 and TRBJ2-5; 7 positions agree with TRBD2. Germline-derived CDR1 and CDR2 are SGHAT and FQNNGV. The CDR3 has 14 amino acids. Trimming cost V 7 bases and J 7 bases; bases outside gene matches: 12. The CDR3 DNA reads TGTGCCAGCAACCCGGGAGGCCCCCTAGGGACCCAGTACTTC. Its translation: CASNPGGPLGTQYF. Full variable domain (outside the CDR3, taken from reference TRBV11-2 and TRBJ2-5): EAGVAQSPRYKIIEKRQSVAFWCNPISGHATLYWYQQILGQGPKLLIQFQNNGVVDDSQLPKDRFSAERLKGVDSTLKIQPAKLEDSAVYLCASNPGGPLGTQYFGPGTRLLVL.

The chain uses TRBV4-1 and TRBJ2-4; D remains ambiguous. The CDR3 runs 13 residues. CDR1 is MGHRA and CDR2 is YSYEKL in the germline V gene. The V end lost 2 bases, the J end lost 1 base, and 3 bases lay between the germline ends. For the CDR3, the DNA is TGCGCCAGCAGCCAAAGGGCCAAAAACATTCAGTACTTC. It encodes CASSQRAKNIQYF.

CDR3 amino acids: CASSDSDEQFF. For the CDR3, the DNA is TGTGCCAGCAGCGATAGCGACGAGCAGTTCTTC. V usage is TRBV9 and J usage is TRBJ2-1, with D perhaps TRBD2 (5 bases). V lost 3 bases and J 10 bases, leaving 8 bases between the germline ends. This CDR3 comprises 11 residues. The germline V gene has CDR1 SGDLS and CDR2 YYNGEE.

Notes on this clonotype: This may arise from a read error, as a much more abundant clone is one base away. The chain is built from TRBV20-1 and TRBJ2-7; tentatively, D is TRBD1 (5 bases). The length of the CDR3 is 15 residues. Germline V gene data show CDR1 as DFQATT and CDR2 as SNEGSKA (reference sequence). Trimming stripped 0 bases from V and 5 bases from J, with 17 bases between. CDR3 DNA: TGCAGTGCTAGAGACGGGCAGGGTGGCATCGACGAGCAGTACTTC. Amino acid sequence: CSARDGQGGIDEQYF.

As to this clonotype: A single base separates this from a much larger clone, so it may be a read error. As DNA, the CDR3 is TGCGCCAGCAGCTGGGAGAACAGGTACAATGAGCAGTTCTTC. The encoded protein is CASSWENRYNEQFF. The chain links TRBV5-1 to TRBJ2-1; D possibly matches TRBD1 or TRBD2 (5 bases each). Trimming removed 3 bases at V and 4 bases at J, with 11 bases between. Germline CDR1 is SGHRS and CDR2 is YFSETQ. This CDR3 is 14 amino acids long. Variable domain in full (rest from reference TRBV5-1 and TRBJ2-1): KAGVTQTPRYLIKTRGQQVTLSCSPISGHRSVSWYQQTPGQGLQFLFEYFSETQRNKGNFPGRFSGRQFSNSRSEMNVSTLELGDSALYLCASSWENRYNEQFFGPGTRLTVL.

The chain uses TRBV20-1 and TRBJ1-4; D uncertain. V lost 5 bases and J lost 5, with 12 bases in between. The germline gives CDR1 DFQATT, CDR2 SNEGSKA (reference sequence). The CDR3 runs 13 residues. CDR3 amino acids: CSAPTQENEKLFF. The CDR3 region has the DNA TGCAGTGCTCCGACTCAAGAAAATGAAAAACTGTTTTTT.

The sample holds many counts of this clonotype. This sequence joins TRBV12-3 or TRBV12-4 and TRBJ2-7, with 10 nucleotides matching TRBD1. The junction had 3 bases not matched to a gene; V was cut back by 4 bases and J by 0 bases. This CDR3 has 15 residues. The CDR3 nucleotides are TGTGCCAGCAGTTCGGGACAGGGGTACTCCTACGAGCAGTACTTC. It codes for CASSSGQGYSYEQYF.

A few counts support this clonotype. The rearrangement links TRBV7-9 to TRBJ2-3; no clear D gene. CDR1 SEHNR and CDR2 FQNEAQ come from the germline V gene (reference sequence). The CDR3 totals 14 residues. Trimming left V 6 bases short and J 0 bases short, with 10 bases between. The DNA of the CDR3 is TGTGCCAGCAGTTCGGCAGCGAGCACAGATACGCAGTATTTT. Its translation is CASSSAASTDTQYF.

The chain joins TRBV6-4 to TRBJ1-5; a weak D match, TRBD1 (6 bases). This CDR3 is built from 13 residues. V was pared by 5 bases and J by 5 bases, with 10 bases between. Germline CDR1 MRHNA, CDR2 SNTAGT. CDR3 bases: TGTGCCAGCAGTATCGACAGGCATCAGCCCCAGCATTTT. This sequence encodes CASSIDRHQPQHF.

In this sample, this clonotype turned up once. V is TRBV24-1 and J is TRBJ2-5, with TRBD1 matching over 9 bases. The germline V gene has CDR1 KGHDR and CDR2 SFDVKD. V was clipped by 5 bases and J by 1 base; unmatched bases: 4. This CDR3 is built from 15 residues. The CDR3 sequence: CATSGRDRAQETQYF. As DNA, the CDR3 is TGTGCCACCAGTGGGAGGGACAGGGCCCAAGAGACCCAGTACTTC.

The chain combines TRBV28 with TRBJ2-7; D ambiguous. Looked up from germline, CDR1 is MDHEN and CDR2 is SYDVKM. Trimming removed 4 bases at V and 3 bases at J, with 19 bases between. The CDR3 runs to 16 residues. The CDR3 is CASSSPKRSGNYEQYF. The CDR3 bases are TGTGCCAGCAGTTCCCCAAAACGTTCCGGCAACTACGAGCAGTACTTC.

The rearrangement uses TRBV20-1 and TRBJ2-1, with TRBD1 as a possible D gene (6 bases). The CDR3 runs 15 residues. In germline, CDR1 is DFQATT, CDR2 SNEGSKA (reference sequence). The V end was cut by 2 bases, the J end by 4 bases, with 15 bases between. CDR3 amino acids: CSARTTGGGYNEQFF. The CDR3 DNA sequence: TGCAGTGCTAGAACCACTGGGGGCGGGTACAATGAGCAGTTCTTC.

About this clonotype: A much larger clone sits a single nucleotide away, making a read error possible. This rearrangement joins TRBV20-1 to TRBJ2-1, with D possibly being TRBD1 (5 bases). Germline CDR1 is DFQATT and CDR2 is SNEGSKA (reference sequence). The CDR3 loop spans 14 amino acids. CDR3 in DNA: TGCAGTGCTAAGGGGTTTAACCTATGGGGTGAGCGGTTCTTC. This sequence encodes CSAKGFNLWGERFF.

This clonotype was seen repeatedly, ten times or more. This chain joins TRBV4-1 and TRBJ2-5; D not certain. Germline CDR1 MGHRA, CDR2 YSYEKL. Trimming removed 3 bases at V and 3 bases at J, with 11 bases between. CDR3 length: 14 residues. CDR3 sequence reads: CASSHPIQKETQYF. Written as DNA, the CDR3 is TGCGCCAGCAGCCACCCCATCCAGAAAGAGACCCAGTACTTC.

The genes are TRBV5-1 and TRBJ2-1, with D perhaps TRBD2 (5 bases). Germline V CDR1 and CDR2: SGHRS, YFSETQ. CDR3 length: 15 amino acids. Trimming took 7 bases from V and 0 from J, leaving 14 bases between them. In nucleotides, the CDR3 is TGCGCCAGCCAACCGGGGTCAAGCTCCTACAATGAGCAGTTCTTC. Residues: CASQPGSSSYNEQFF. The complete variable domain, with remaining parts taken from reference TRBV5-1 and TRBJ2-1, reads KAGVTQTPRYLIKTRGQQVTLSCSPISGHRSVSWYQQTPGQGLQFLFEYFSETQRNKGNFPGRFSGRQFSNSRSEMNVSTLELGDSALYLCASQPGSSSYNEQFFGPGTRLTVL.